These 32 T cell receptor beta chains came from one sample sequenced in a study of blood T cell repertoires in COVID-19. TCRdb's table, derived via immunoSEQ multiplex PCR, lists solely in-frame clones and lacks some. The data hold around 100,000 clones, with 80% to 90% observed a single time. The specimen sequenced was peripheral blood. These receptors originate from a human donor with acute or convalescent COVID-19. The donor label of this sample is uncertain.

This clone was counted once. J is TRBJ1-3 and V is TRBV7-8; TRBD1 aligns across 7 bases. V shed 7 bases and J 1 base; nucleotides not matched to a gene: 10. The CDR3 is made up of 16 amino acids. Looked up from germline, CDR1 is SGHVS and CDR2 is FQNEAQ. The CDR3 region has the DNA TGTGCCAGCACCGAGACAGGGCCTTCTTCTGGAAACACCATATATTTT. It encodes CASTETGPSSGNTIYF.

This sequence joins TRBV4-2 and TRBJ2-7; no reliable D call. The CDR3 has 14 residues. CDR1 LGHNA and CDR2 YNFKEQ come from the germline V gene. The V gene lost 0 bases and the J gene lost 6 bases, with 12 bases spanning the gap. CDR3 DNA: TGTGCCAGCAGCCAAGACAGTTTTGATTCCGAGCAGTACTTC. Residues: CASSQDSFDSEQYF.

This chain connects TRBV2 to TRBJ2-5; D is unclear. CDR1 SNHLY and CDR2 FYNNEI come from the germline V gene. The CDR3 totals 12 residues. Trimming removed 1 base at V and 5 bases at J, with 5 bases between. CDR3 amino acids: CASSEVRETQYF. The CDR3 region has the DNA TGTGCCAGCAGTGAAGTGAGGGAGACCCAGTACTTC.

J is TRBJ1-2 and V is TRBV6-4; D perhaps matches TRBD1 (5 bases). Between the trimmed V and J ends, which lost 0 bases and 7 bases, there was a span of 9 bases. Germline V gene lookup returns CDR1 MRHNA and CDR2 SNTAGT. This CDR3 spans 13 amino acids. In DNA, the CDR3 is TGTGCCAGCAGTGACTCGGCAGGGTTTGGCTACACCTTC. Amino acids: CASSDSAGFGYTF.

The CDR3 DNA reads TGCGCCAGCAGCTTGGGACAGGGGGCGCTCGAGCAGTACTTC. Translation: CASSLGQGALEQYF. The rearrangement joins TRBV10-2 to TRBJ2-7, with 12 bases fitting TRBD1. The V and J ends lost 6 bases and 6 bases, in that order; junction bases with no gene match: 6. The CDR3 runs to 14 residues. Germline-derived CDR1 and CDR2 are WSHSY and SAAADI.

V is TRBV6-5 and J is TRBJ1-5; a possible D gene is TRBD1 (6 bases). Germline V gene sequence: CDR1 MNHEY, CDR2 SVGAGI. The CDR3 is 13 amino acids. V shed 8 bases and J shed 5 bases, with 13 bases lying between them. For the CDR3, the DNA is TGTGCCAGCGTCCGGACAGCCCATCAGCCCCAGCATTTT. Its protein is CASVRTAHQPQHF.

The chain carries TRBV2 and TRBJ2-2; no firm D call. V gave up 3 bases and J gave up 0 bases, with 11 bases separating them. Germline values: CDR1 SNHLY, CDR2 FYNNEI. This CDR3 has 16 residues. CDR3 DNA sequence: TGTGCCAGCAGTGATTGGTTACAGACGAACACCGGGGAGCTGTTTTTT. Translation: CASSDWLQTNTGELFF.

The rearrangement links TRBV2 to TRBJ2-7, with 8 nucleotides matching TRBD1. The CDR3 runs to 15 residues. CDR1 and CDR2 from the germline V gene are SNHLY and FYNNEI. The trim removed 3 bases at V and 0 bases at J, leaving 4 bases unmatched. The CDR3 DNA reads as TGTGCCAGCAGTGACCCGACAGGGGCCTCCTACGAGCAGTACTTC. Its translation: CASSDPTGASYEQYF.

This clone has just one count. CDR3 sequence reads: CASSLKTGPGEQYF. The CDR3 coding sequence is TGTGCCAGCAGCTTAAAAACAGGGCCGGGTGAGCAGTACTTC. The chain employs TRBV7-3 and TRBJ2-7; possible D gene TRBD1, 6 bases. This CDR3 is 14 amino acids long. Per the germline V gene, CDR1 is SGHTA and CDR2 is FQGTGA. Trimming removed 1 base at V and 7 bases at J, with 14 bases between.

J is TRBJ1-2 and V is TRBV12-3 or TRBV12-4; 8 bases are shared with TRBD1. Trimming took 0 bases from V and 8 from J; bases not matched to a gene: 2. CDR3 length: 13 amino acids. The CDR3 DNA is TGTGCCAGCAGTTTAGCGACAGGGGTGGGCTACACCTTC. Translated, it gives CASSLATGVGYTF.

This chain connects TRBV4-3 to TRBJ2-3; 12 bases align to TRBD2. The CDR3 is made up of 16 amino acids. The V and J ends lost 4 bases and 0 bases, in that order; junction bases with no gene match: 2. Germline values: CDR1 LGHNA, CDR2 YSLEER. The CDR3 sequence: CASSRLAGASTDTQYF. CDR3 in DNA: TGCGCCAGCAGCCGACTAGCGGGGGCAAGCACAGATACGCAGTATTTT.

The chain combines TRBV12-3 or TRBV12-4 with TRBJ1-1, with unresolved D. V dropped 6 bases and J dropped 0 bases, with 8 bases sitting between them. The CDR3 sequence is 13 residues long. CDR3 nucleotide sequence: TGTGCCAGCAGCTGGAGGGTGAACACTGAAGCTTTCTTT. It encodes CASSWRVNTEAFF.

The chain has TRBV12-3 or TRBV12-4 and TRBJ2-7; D remains ambiguous. V lost 0 bases and J lost 6, with 6 bases in between. The CDR3 is made up of 12 amino acids. CDR3 bases: TGTGCCAGCAGTTTAGCGGCAGGCGAGCAGTACTTC. Translation: CASSLAAGEQYF.

This chain uses TRBV9 with TRBJ2-6; the D gene is possibly TRBD2 (5 bases). There are 18 residues in the CDR3. Germline values: CDR1 SGDLS, CDR2 YYNGEE. The ends were cut back, 3 bases at V and 0 bases at J, with 16 bases in the middle. The CDR3 sequence: CASSARGGLLSGANVLTF. The CDR3 DNA is TGTGCCAGCAGCGCCCGCGGAGGATTACTCTCTGGGGCCAACGTCCTGACTTTC.

The rearrangement uses TRBV6-5 and TRBJ1-2; 10 bases are a match to TRBD1. The CDR3 extends over 13 amino acids. Germline CDR1 MNHEY, CDR2 SVGAGI. V lost 9 bases and J lost 5; bases outside the gene matches: 6. This CDR3 reads CASATGGRYGYTF. Here the CDR3 DNA reads TGTGCCAGTGCGACAGGGGGCAGGTATGGCTACACCTTC.

The chain carries TRBV5-6 and TRBJ1-2; possibly TRBD1 for D (5 bases). In germline, CDR1 is SGHDT, CDR2 YYEEEE. V was trimmed by 2 bases and J by 0 bases, leaving 8 bases between them. This CDR3 is 14 amino acids long. This CDR3 is CASSFSTANYGYTF. Written as DNA, the CDR3 is TGTGCCAGCAGCTTTTCGACAGCTAACTATGGCTACACCTTC.

This chain joins TRBV28 and TRBJ1-2; D ambiguous. Per the germline V gene, CDR1 is MDHEN and CDR2 is SYDVKM. The CDR3 has 12 residues. V lost 5 bases and J lost 11, with 15 bases in between. CDR3 nucleotide sequence: TGTGCCAGCAGTCCCCAGTTCGGAGGTTACACCTTC. Its protein is CASSPQFGGYTF.

V gene TRBV2 combines with J gene TRBJ2-7, with a possible D match to TRBD2 (5 bases). The CDR3 covers 12 residues. The V gene lost 6 bases and the J gene lost 3 bases, with 9 bases spanning the gap. Germline CDR1 SNHLY, CDR2 FYNNEI. CDR3 region: CASREGSYEQYF. The CDR3 DNA is TGTGCCAGCAGAGAGGGTAGCTACGAGCAGTACTTC.

This rearrangement joins TRBV15 to TRBJ1-1, with 11 positions matching TRBD1. Germline lookup yields CDR1 LNHNV and CDR2 YYDKDF (reference sequence). The CDR3 runs to 14 residues. The V segment lost 0 bases and the J segment 10 bases; nucleotides outside the gene matches: 4. The CDR3 coding sequence is TGTGCCACCAGCAGAGATCCTGGGACAGGGGGAGCTTTCTTT. Translation gives CATSRDPGTGGAFF. Looking up the rest from reference TRBV15 and TRBJ1-1 gives the full variable domain: DAMVIQNPRYQVTQFGKPVTLSCSQTLNHNVMYWYQQKSSQAPKLLFHYYDKDFNNEADTPDNFQSRRPNTSFCFLDIRSPGLGDTAMYLCATSRDPGTGGAFFGQGTRLTVV.

The chain uses TRBV27 and TRBJ1-1; a weak D match, TRBD1 (5 bases). The CDR3 consists of 14 residues. V was shortened by 2 bases and J by 4 bases, with 11 bases between the two germline ends. Germline V gene data show CDR1 as MNHEY and CDR2 as SMNVEV (reference sequence). The CDR3 region is CASSLRGRGTEAFF. CDR3 in DNA: TGTGCCAGCAGTTTACGGGGGAGAGGCACTGAAGCTTTCTTT.

This clone was seen a single time. The chain links TRBV4-3 to TRBJ2-4, with 9 bases lining up with TRBD2. V lost 1 base and J lost 0; bases outside the gene matches: 13. The germline CDR1 and CDR2 sequences are LGHNA and YSLEER. The CDR3 totals 20 residues. CDR3 DNA: TGCGCCAGCAGCCAAGGAAGGGGTAGCGGGGGATCACTAGCCAAAAACATTCAGTACTTC. Translated, it gives CASSQGRGSGGSLAKNIQYF.

The chain's CDR3 is CASSRRERETQYF. CDR3 nucleotide sequence: TGTGCCAGCAGCCGCAGGGAACGAGAGACCCAGTACTTC. The J gene is TRBJ2-5, the V gene TRBV7-2; D possibly corresponds to TRBD1 (5 bases). V was cut by 5 bases and J by 4 bases, with 11 bases left in between. The CDR3 is 13 residues long. From germline, CDR1 is SGHTA and CDR2 FQGNSA. The full variable domain, completed using reference TRBV7-2 and TRBJ2-5, is GAGVSQSPSNKVTEKGKDVELRCDPISGHTALYWYRQSLGQGLEFLIYFQGNSAPDKSGLPSDRFSAERTGGSVSTLTIQRTQQEDSAVYLCASSRRERETQYFGPGTRLLVL.

The rearrangement uses TRBV5-5 and TRBJ2-3, with D uncertain. The CDR3 spans 14 residues. CDR1 and CDR2 (germline): SGHKS, YYEKEE (reference sequence). Trimming removed 2 bases from V and 3 bases from J, with 10 bases in between. This CDR3 reads CASSFRHTTDTQYF. CDR3 coding DNA: TGTGCCAGCAGCTTTAGACATACTACAGATACGCAGTATTTT.

This clone was seen a handful of times. The chain couples TRBV28 to TRBJ1-6; D is possibly TRBD1 (5 bases). The germline V and J ends were trimmed by 2 bases and 7 bases, with 12 bases remaining between them. Germline V gene lookup returns CDR1 MDHEN and CDR2 SYDVKM. This CDR3 region has 15 residues. DNA for the CDR3: TGTGCCAGCAGTTTAGGGGGGAGTGGCAATTCACCCCTCCACTTT. Translating it yields CASSLGGSGNSPLHF.

V and J are TRBV9 and TRBJ1-1, with a tentative D call TRBD1 (5 bases). V lost 0 bases and J lost 6, with 9 bases in between. CDR1 SGDLS and CDR2 YYNGEE come from the germline V gene. This CDR3 has 13 amino acids. The CDR3 here is CASSVEGDSEAFF. CDR3 in DNA: TGTGCCAGCAGCGTAGAAGGGGATTCTGAAGCTTTCTTT.

The chain has TRBV6-5 and TRBJ2-1; D is perhaps TRBD1 (8 bases). The V gene's germline CDR1 is MNHEY and CDR2 SVGAGI. The CDR3 is made up of 15 amino acids. The V end was cut by 5 bases, the J end by 4 bases, with 15 bases between. CDR3: CASSKTGEGYNEQFF. Here the CDR3 DNA reads TGTGCCAGCAGTAAGACAGGGGAGGGATACAATGAGCAGTTCTTC.

The CDR3 sequence is CASSYSTDYGYTF. The CDR3 coding sequence is TGTGCCAGCAGTTACTCGACAGACTATGGCTACACCTTC. V and J are TRBV6-5 and TRBJ1-2; D may be TRBD1 (5 bases). The V gene lost 0 bases and the J gene lost 3 bases, with 5 bases spanning the gap. The CDR3 has 13 amino acids. CDR1 MNHEY and CDR2 SVGAGI come from the germline V gene.

The chain couples TRBV3-1 (or the pseudogene TRBV3-2) to TRBJ1-4, with a weak D call TRBD1 (5 bases). The V gene lost 4 bases and the J gene lost 4 bases, with 13 bases spanning the gap. This CDR3 is built from 15 residues. Germline V gene data show CDR1 as LGHDT and CDR2 as YNNKEL (reference sequence). The CDR3 region is CASSPRQLINEKLFF. The CDR3 DNA follows: TGTGCCAGCAGCCCACGACAGTTAATTAATGAAAAACTGTTTTTT.

J is TRBJ2-1 and V is TRBV19, with 9 bases identical to TRBD1. The V and J ends lost 4 bases and 2 bases, in that order; junction bases with no gene match: 6. CDR1 is LNHDA and CDR2 is SQIVND in the germline V gene (reference sequence). CDR3 length: 16 residues. The CDR3 bases are TGTGCCAGTAGTAGACAATGGACAGGGGCCTACAATGAGCAGTTCTTC. Its translation: CASSRQWTGAYNEQFF.

The gene calls are TRBV7-3 and TRBJ1-5; D ambiguous. The germline gives CDR1 SGHTA, CDR2 FQGTGA. CDR3 length: 13 amino acids. V lost 2 bases to trimming and J lost 4 bases, with 6 bases between them. CDR3 sequence (DNA): TGTGCCAGCAGCTTATCGGGAAATCAGCCCCAGCATTTT. Translating it yields CASSLSGNQPQHF.

This chain links TRBV30 with TRBJ1-4, with 8 bases fitting TRBD1. The CDR3 runs 19 residues. Germline lookup yields CDR1 GTSNPN and CDR2 SVGIG (reference sequence). V lost 6 bases, J lost 4 bases, and 22 bases stayed unmatched. Here the CDR3 reads CACLLGTGGSPRINEKLFF. The CDR3 nucleotides are TGTGCCTGCTTGCTAGGGACAGGCGGGTCCCCACGAATTAATGAAAAACTGTTTTTT.

The chain recombines TRBV6-1 with TRBJ2-3; 7 bases line up with TRBD1. This CDR3 has 14 residues. Germline trimming cut 3 bases from V and 3 bases from J; bases unmatched to any gene: 3. CDR1 is MNHNS, CDR2 SASEGT, per germline. CDR3 loop: CASSEAGGTDTQYF. DNA for the CDR3: TGTGCCAGCAGTGAGGCAGGGGGTACAGATACGCAGTATTTT.